The 3 T cell receptor beta chains below come from one sample, sequenced in a study of early T cells in non-severe SARS-CoV-2 infection. From the 5' RACE reads, TCRdb called clonotypes with MiXCR, one entry per CDR3 protein. The sample consists of about 42,000 distinct CDR3 sequences, less than 8.5% of them appearing once. Sequenced input: whole blood. Receptors were obtained from an adult who was a healthcare worker with PCR-confirmed SARS-CoV-2 infection or an uninfected control (not recorded which).

This clonotype was counted a few times. V usage is TRBV7-9 and J usage is TRBJ2-3; 7 bases align to TRBD1. Germline CDR1 is SEHNR and CDR2 is FQNEAQ (reference sequence). The CDR3 is 15 residues long. The V gene end was trimmed by 5 bases and the J gene end by 2 bases; junction bases not matched to a gene: 7. CDR3: CASSPGTDPTDTQYF. CDR3 nucleotide sequence: TGTGCCAGCAGCCCCGGGACAGACCCCACAGATACGCAGTATTTT.

This clonotype has at least ten counts. The J gene is TRBJ1-1, the V gene TRBV4-1; D may be TRBD1 (5 bases). The CDR3 is 15 residues long. Germline V gives CDR1 MGHRA, CDR2 YSYEKL. Trimming shortened V by 4 bases and J by 6 bases, and 18 bases separated the two germline ends. CDR3 region: CASSRLGSPGPEAFF. In nucleotides, the CDR3 is TGCGCCAGCAGCCGGCTAGGGTCGCCAGGGCCTGAAGCTTTCTTT.

This clonotype was counted at least ten times. The chain uses TRBV3-1 and TRBJ2-7, with D possibly being TRBD1 (6 bases). The CDR3 loop spans 14 amino acids. Germline V gives CDR1 LGHDT, CDR2 YNNKEL (reference sequence). Trimming removed 1 base from V and 3 bases from J, with 10 bases in between. Written as DNA, the CDR3 is TGTGCCAGCAGCCAAGGGAGGACAGACTACGAGCAGTACTTC. Translated: CASSQGRTDYEQYF.